The 31 T cell receptor beta chains below were found in one sample sequenced in a study of blood T cell repertoires in COVID-19. The protocol was immunoSEQ multiplex PCR, while the TCRdb copy is restricted to in-frame clones and leaves out a portion. This table has just under 90,000 clones, approximately 88% appearing once. The sample consisted of peripheral blood. These receptor sequences come from a man aged 55 to 70 with acute or convalescent COVID-19.

This clone was recorded once. The rearrangement uses TRBV28 and TRBJ1-2; no clear D gene. CDR1 MDHEN and CDR2 SYDVKM come from the germline V gene. The CDR3 sequence is 14 residues long. V shed 3 bases and J shed 2 bases, with 10 bases lying between them. CDR3 amino acids: CASSLAPPNYGYTF. The CDR3 DNA reads TGTGCCAGCAGTTTGGCACCCCCGAACTATGGCTACACCTTC.

The chain has TRBV6-5 and TRBJ2-1, with TRBD2 identical over 9 bases. Per germline, CDR1 MNHEY and CDR2 SVGAGI. J lost 0 bases, V lost 3 bases, and 0 bases had no gene match. CDR3 length equals 15 residues. The CDR3 loop reads CASSYSGSSYNEQFF. The CDR3 DNA reads as TGTGCCAGCAGTTATAGCGGGAGCTCCTACAATGAGCAGTTCTTC.

V is TRBV5-1 and J is TRBJ2-7; a possible D gene is TRBD1 (6 bases). The CDR3 runs 14 residues. V was clipped by 5 bases and J by 0 bases, with 12 bases between them. Germline CDR1 and CDR2: SGHRS and YFSETQ. CDR3 in DNA: TGCGCCAGCAGTGTAAGGACAGCCTCCTACGAGCAGTACTTC. The encoded protein is CASSVRTASYEQYF.

The chain employs TRBV27 and TRBJ2-6; no reliable D call. CDR3 size: 14 residues. CDR1 and CDR2 from the germline V gene are MNHEY and SMNVEV (reference sequence). The V gene lost 6 bases and the J gene lost 2 bases, with 8 bases spanning the gap. The CDR3: CASSSSPGANVLTF. Here the CDR3 DNA reads TGTGCCAGCAGCTCGAGCCCTGGGGCCAACGTCCTGACTTTC.

V and J are TRBV12-3 or TRBV12-4 and TRBJ1-2; D call uncertain. The CDR3 consists of 13 residues. V lost 4 bases and J lost 8, with 14 bases in between. The CDR3 sequence is CASSSHEEEGYTF. CDR3 sequence (DNA): TGTGCCAGCAGTTCCCATGAAGAGGAAGGCTACACCTTC.

The chain combines TRBV5-1 with TRBJ1-1; 10 nucleotides agree with TRBD1. With 4 bases clipped from V and 0 bases from J, the junction kept 6 bases outside the gene matches. Per germline, CDR1 SGHRS and CDR2 YFSETQ. This CDR3 contains 16 residues. The CDR3 sequence is CASSAGQGYLNTEAFF. CDR3 sequence (DNA): TGCGCCAGCAGCGCGGGACAGGGGTATTTGAACACTGAAGCTTTCTTT.

About this clone itself: Additional DNA sequences in this sample encode the identical CDR3. The chain employs TRBV9 and TRBJ1-2; 11 bases match TRBD1. The CDR3 spans 15 residues. Germline CDR1 is SGDLS and CDR2 is YYNGEE. V shed 0 bases, J shed 2 bases, and the junction held 0 bases outside the gene matches. The CDR3 loop is CASSVGTGGNYGYTF. CDR3 nucleotide sequence: TGTGCCAGCAGCGTAGGGACAGGGGGCAACTATGGCTACACCTTC. Filled out from reference TRBV9 and TRBJ1-2, the complete variable domain reads DSGVTQTPKHLITATGQRVTLRCSPRSGDLSVYWYQQSLDQGLQFLIQYYNGEERAKGNILERFSAQQFPDLHSELNLSSLELGDSALYFCASSVGTGGNYGYTFGSGTRLTVV.

V gene TRBV6-5 combines with J gene TRBJ1-2, with 9 bases that match TRBD1. This CDR3 has 15 amino acids. The germline CDR1 and CDR2 sequences are MNHEY and SVGAGI. The V gene end was trimmed by 6 bases and the J gene end by 3 bases; junction bases not matched to a gene: 8. CDR3 sequence reads: CASSPGTGWYYGYTF. CDR3 sequence (DNA): TGTGCCAGCAGCCCCGGGACAGGGTGGTACTATGGCTACACCTTC.

This clone has a single count. This chain links TRBV29-1 with TRBJ1-5, with TRBD1 identical over 7 bases. This CDR3 region has 14 residues. Per germline, CDR1 SQVTM and CDR2 ANQGSEA. V lost 7 bases and J lost 1; bases outside the gene matches: 7. Written as DNA, the CDR3 is TGCAGCGCGCGACAGGGTTCAAGCAATCAGCCCCAGCATTTT. It yields the protein CSARQGSSNQPQHF. Using reference TRBV29-1 and TRBJ1-5 for the parts outside the CDR3, the full variable domain is SAVISQKPSRDICQRGTSLTIQCQVDSQVTMMFWYRQQPGQSLTLIATANQGSEATYESGFVIDKFPISRPNLTFSTLTVSNMSPEDSSIYLCSARQGSSNQPQHFGDGTRLSIL.

This chain's CDR3 is CASSLVGSGRADNEQFF. CDR3 DNA: TGCGCCAGCAGCTTGGTGGGTAGCGGGAGGGCCGACAATGAGCAGTTCTTC. V and J are TRBV5-1 and TRBJ2-1; 11 nucleotides match TRBD2. Germline CDR1 is SGHRS and CDR2 is YFSETQ. The CDR3 runs to 17 residues. Losses at the gene ends were 0 bases for V and 5 bases for J; bases not matched to a gene: 7.

The genes are TRBV6-4 and TRBJ2-7; 14 bases align to TRBD2. Germline CDR1 MRHNA, CDR2 SNTAGT. The CDR3 has 15 amino acids. After removal of 4 bases from V and 4 bases from J, the junction contained 3 bases not matched to a gene. The CDR3 sequence is CASSGGLAGVYEQYF. The CDR3 DNA reads as TGTGCCAGCAGTGGGGGACTAGCGGGAGTATACGAGCAGTACTTC.

V gene TRBV7-8 combines with J gene TRBJ2-3; TRBD2 might be the D (5 bases). This CDR3 has 15 amino acids. Germline V gene data show CDR1 as SGHVS and CDR2 as FQNEAQ. V was clipped by 4 bases and J by 1 base, with 12 bases between them. The CDR3 DNA follows: TGTGCCAGCAGCTCAACTAGATTCCGCACAGATACGCAGTATTTT. The encoded protein is CASSSTRFRTDTQYF.

The V and J genes are TRBV28 and TRBJ1-4; the D gene is possibly TRBD1 (5 bases). Trimming took 6 bases from V and 2 from J, leaving 13 bases between them. The CDR3 contains 15 residues. The germline V gene has CDR1 MDHEN and CDR2 SYDVKM. The CDR3 sequence: CASSSEGSTNEKLFF. The CDR3 DNA reads as TGTGCCAGCAGCTCGGAGGGGTCGACTAATGAAAAACTGTTTTTT.

The V and J genes are TRBV11-3 and TRBJ1-1; D call uncertain. The CDR3 has 14 amino acids. Germline CDR1 SGHNT, CDR2 YENEEA. With 0 bases removed from V and 2 bases from J, the gap between germline ends came to 7 bases. The CDR3 is CASSLDQANTEAFF. The CDR3 DNA follows: TGTGCCAGCAGCTTAGATCAGGCTAACACTGAAGCTTTCTTT.

This clone has just one count. The rearrangement uses TRBV7-9 and TRBJ2-2, with D possibly being TRBD2 (6 bases). Between the trimmed V and J ends, which lost 7 bases and 2 bases, there was a span of 14 bases. In germline, CDR1 is SEHNR, CDR2 FQNEAQ (reference sequence). The CDR3 contains 15 residues. In DNA, the CDR3 is TGTGCCAGCATCCGTGGGGGGAGTAACACCGGGGAGCTGTTTTTT. Translating it yields CASIRGGSNTGELFF.

J is TRBJ1-1 and V is TRBV5-1, with 7 bases that match TRBD1. The CDR3 extends over 15 amino acids. Germline values: CDR1 SGHRS, CDR2 YFSETQ. With 3 bases clipped from V and 0 bases from J, the junction kept 5 bases outside the gene matches. CDR3 protein: CASSSKTGMNTEAFF. In nucleotides, the CDR3 is TGCGCCAGCAGCTCCAAGACAGGGATGAACACTGAAGCTTTCTTT.

The chain has TRBV9 and TRBJ1-4; 10 positions match TRBD1. CDR3 size: 15 residues. V dropped 4 bases and J dropped 3; count of bases not matched to a gene: 3. CDR1 and CDR2 (germline): SGDLS, YYNGEE. The CDR3 nucleotides are TGTGCCAGCAGCTGGACAGGGGGTCCTAATGAAAAACTGTTTTTT. Translating gives CASSWTGGPNEKLFF.

The genes are TRBV2 and TRBJ2-3, with D tentatively TRBD2 (5 bases). Germline V lookup: CDR1 SNHLY, CDR2 FYNNEI. This CDR3 has 15 residues. The V gene lost 7 bases and the J gene lost 6 bases, with 20 bases spanning the gap. The CDR3 loop reads CASTDPGVGEDTQYF. CDR3 nucleotides: TGTGCCAGCACCGACCCCGGGGTGGGAGAGGATACGCAGTATTTT.

The chain's CDR3 is CASTQAGGSTGELFF. CDR3 in DNA: TGTGCCAGCACCCAAGCGGGGGGGTCCACCGGGGAGCTGTTTTTT. The chain has TRBV7-3 and TRBJ2-2; TRBD2 matches at 10 bases. This CDR3 comprises 15 residues. Unmatched junction bases numbered 6, after V lost 7 bases and J lost 4 bases. CDR1 SGHTA and CDR2 FQGTGA come from the germline V gene.

This rearrangement joins TRBV10-3 to TRBJ1-3, with D perhaps matching TRBD1 (6 bases). CDR1 and CDR2 from the germline V gene are ENHRY and SYGVKD. The length of the CDR3 is 14 residues. The V end was cut by 7 bases, the J end by 4 bases, with 14 bases between. The CDR3 protein is CAIKEGHDGNTIYF. The DNA of the CDR3 is TGTGCCATCAAAGAGGGACACGACGGAAACACCATATATTTT.

The chain uses TRBV29-1 and TRBJ1-2; D is undetermined. Germline V lookup: CDR1 SQVTM, CDR2 ANQGSEA. V lost 4 bases, J lost 3 bases, and 9 bases lay in between. The CDR3 is made up of 12 amino acids. As DNA, the CDR3 is TGCAGCGTTGGGCAGGAGGACTATGGCTACACCTTC. This gives the protein CSVGQEDYGYTF.

The chain carries TRBV5-1 and TRBJ2-1; 9 nucleotides agree with TRBD2. The germline V gene encodes CDR1 SGHRS and CDR2 YFSETQ. This CDR3 has 16 amino acids. The J segment lost 0 bases and the V segment lost 4 bases, leaving 5 bases of the junction unmatched. The CDR3 coding sequence is TGCGCCAGCAGCCGAAGTAGCGGGAGCTCCTACAATGAGCAGTTCTTC. This translates into CASSRSSGSSYNEQFF.

In DNA form, the CDR3 reads TGTGCCAGCAGTCCCCACGGGAGCGAGAACACCGGGGAGCTGTTTTTT. This gives the protein CASSPHGSENTGELFF. The genes are TRBV5-5 and TRBJ2-2; D may be TRBD2 (6 bases). Germline CDR1 reads SGHKS; CDR2 reads YYEKEE (reference sequence). The CDR3 sequence is 16 residues long. Trimming took off 5 bases at V and 1 base at J, with 15 bases between the two ends.

The chain is built from TRBV7-7 and TRBJ2-2; the match to TRBD2 covers 8 bases. The V segment lost 0 bases and the J segment 0 bases; nucleotides outside the gene matches: 0. The CDR3 is made up of 16 amino acids. Germline loops: CDR1 SSHAT, CDR2 FNYEAQ (reference sequence). The CDR3 DNA reads TGTGCCAGCAGCTTAGCTAGCGGGGCGAACACCGGGGAGCTGTTTTTT. It is translated as CASSLASGANTGELFF.

In its sample, this clone was seen a few times. The rearrangement joins TRBV19 to TRBJ1-3; D not certain. The CDR3 is 14 amino acids. From germline, CDR1 is LNHDA and CDR2 SQIVND (reference sequence). The V gene lost 5 bases and the J gene lost 0 bases, with 8 bases spanning the gap. This chain's CDR3 is CASSFQDSGNTIYF. In DNA, the CDR3 is TGTGCCAGTAGTTTTCAGGACTCTGGAAACACCATATATTTT.

CDR3 loop: CASSQEAIAATNEKLFF. The DNA of the CDR3 is TGTGCCAGCAGCCAAGAAGCCATCGCGGCAACTAATGAAAAACTGTTTTTT. V gene TRBV3-1 (or the pseudogene TRBV3-2) combines with J gene TRBJ1-4; unclear D gene. This CDR3 comprises 17 residues. Germline-derived CDR1 and CDR2 are LGHDT and YNNKEL (reference sequence). Trimming left V 0 bases short and J 0 bases short, with 11 bases between.

The chain links TRBV6-5 to TRBJ1-5; tentatively, D is TRBD1 (6 bases). V was clipped by 5 bases and J by 0 bases, with 11 bases between them. This CDR3 comprises 15 residues. From germline, CDR1 is MNHEY and CDR2 SVGAGI. The CDR3 is CASSKDSYSNQPQHF. Here the CDR3 DNA reads TGTGCCAGCAGTAAGGACAGCTATAGCAATCAGCCCCAGCATTTT.

The rearrangement links TRBV5-6 to TRBJ1-2, with TRBD1 identical over 8 bases. J gave up 6 bases and V 4 bases, and 8 bases lay outside the gene matches. The length of the CDR3 is 14 residues. Germline lookup yields CDR1 SGHDT and CDR2 YYEEEE. For the CDR3, the DNA is TGTGCCAGCAGCCAAGACAGGGGAACACATGGCTACACCTTC. It encodes CASSQDRGTHGYTF.

A few counts support this clone. The gene calls are TRBV11-2 and TRBJ2-7; D is uncertain. The CDR3 loop spans 15 amino acids. Trimming took off 5 bases at V and 2 bases at J, with 16 bases between the two ends. Germline CDR1 and CDR2: SGHAT and FQNNGV. The CDR3, as DNA: TGTGCCAGCAGCCAATCGGCCCGAGAGGCCTACGAGCAGTACTTC. Residues: CASSQSAREAYEQYF.

The chain joins TRBV7-9 to TRBJ2-2; D is unclear. Germline V CDR1 and CDR2: SEHNR, FQNEAQ (reference sequence). This CDR3 comprises 12 residues. The V end lost 3 bases, the J end lost 8 bases, and 7 bases lay between the germline ends. Here the CDR3 DNA reads TGTGCCAGCAGCTTCGCAGGAGGGGAGCTGTTTTTT. This gives the protein CASSFAGGELFF.

This chain connects TRBV24-1 to TRBJ1-2, with 11 bases identical to TRBD1. The V and J ends lost 6 bases and 8 bases, in that order; junction bases with no gene match: 4. The germline gives CDR1 KGHDR, CDR2 SFDVKD. There are 13 residues in the CDR3. CDR3 sequence: CATSRTGGLGYTF. CDR3 coding DNA: TGTGCCACCAGTAGGACAGGGGGCCTCGGCTACACCTTC.